The present T cell receptor beta chain was sequenced within a study of cytomegalovirus exposure and HLA in healthy donors. The CDR3 length is 18 residues. The trim removed 3 bases at V and 7 bases at J, leaving 17 bases unmatched. CDR1 and CDR2 from the germline V gene are MGHRA and YSYEKL. A word on this clone: Other DNA sequences in the sample encode the same CDR3.

With 60 Vbeta and 13 Jbeta primers, the PCR was carried out. TCRdb's table, derived via immunoSEQ multiplex PCR, lists solely in-frame clones and lacks some. The table records about 160,000 clones, 87% of them present only once. The chain recombines TRBV4-1 with TRBJ2-2, with 7 positions matching TRBD2. This sequence originates from a woman between 25 and 40 years old in good health and CMV-seronegative. Specimen: PBMCs. The DNA for the CDR3 is TGCGCCAGCAGCCAGTGGGCGGGTGACGGGGGGTACAGCGGGGAGCTGTTTTTT. Protein: CASSQWAGDGGYSGELFF.